This T cell receptor beta chain was identified in a study of OX40 agonist ivuxolimab in advanced cancers. Study as a whole: Age averaged approximately 60 years (range roughly 23 to 90), and just over 80% were male. Study observations and caveats: No determination was made of the antigen specificity of the expanded peripheral T cells.

With regard to this clone: Its target is unknown.

Germline lookup yields CDR1 MNHEY and CDR2 SVGAGI. There are 14 residues in the CDR3. Trimming left V 0 bases short and J 14 bases short, with 14 bases between. TCRdb's table, derived via immunoSEQ multiplex PCR, lists solely in-frame clones and lacks some. The sample includes roughly 53,000 clones, 84% of them seen just once. The receptor's source is an adult with an advanced solid tumor such as melanoma, head and neck, liver or kidney cancer. The sequencing here drew on CD4+ or CD8+ T cells sorted from blood, taken in a trial of the OX40 agonist ivuxolimab. This sequence joins TRBV6-5 and TRBJ1-6; no definite D call. CDR3 loop: CASSYSLVSSALHF. The CDR3 coding sequence is TGTGCCAGCAGTTACTCGCTGGTCAGCTCGGCCCTCCACTTT.